The 17 T cell receptor beta chains below all came from one sample that was sequenced in a study of human T cells and chemical hapten exposure. Via MiXCR, TCRdb re-called the RACE reads, giving one row per CDR3 protein. The data contain some 350,000 distinct CDR3 sequences, around 7% of them singletons. The time point here: patch test 1, 2 weeks after DPC sensitization. Specified treatment: therapeutic diphenylcyclopropenone sensitization with weekly scalp DPC. The sample in question was whole blood, obtained in connection with sensitization to the hapten diphenylcyclopropenone (DPC). The receptors originated from a woman aged 18-29 years with alopecia areata. Some clones in this sample may be carry-over from other donors' samples.

The chain joins TRBV2 to TRBJ1-3; no definite D call. CDR1 is SNHLY and CDR2 is FYNNEI in the germline V gene. V lost 3 bases to trimming and J lost 0 bases, with 6 bases between them. The CDR3 covers 14 residues. The CDR3, as DNA: TGTGCCAGCAGTGACATGAGCTCTGGAAACACCATATATTTT. It codes for CASSDMSSGNTIYF.

The chain couples TRBV7-2 to TRBJ1-1; TRBD1 is a possible D gene (6 bases). Germline V gene sequence: CDR1 SGHTA, CDR2 FQGNSA. This CDR3 region has 16 residues. The V and J ends lost 5 bases and 5 bases respectively, with 21 bases between them. CDR3 in amino acids: CASSRGVVRGDTEAFF. The DNA of the CDR3 is TGTGCCAGCAGCCGCGGGGTGGTCAGGGGCGATACTGAAGCTTTCTTT.

This clonotype was found many times. The rearrangement joins TRBV7-2 to TRBJ1-4, with TRBD1 as a possible D gene (6 bases). With 3 bases removed from V and 8 bases from J, the gap between germline ends came to 13 bases. Germline V gene data show CDR1 as SGHTA and CDR2 as FQGNSA. This CDR3 has 14 amino acids. The CDR3 protein is CASSFRPGEEKLFF. As DNA, the CDR3 is TGTGCCAGCAGCTTTCGCCCAGGGGAGGAAAAACTGTTTTTT.

The chain has TRBV7-9 and TRBJ2-7; TRBD2 agrees at 11 bases. The CDR3 is 18 amino acids. The germline CDR1 and CDR2 sequences are SEHNR and FQNEAQ (reference sequence). J lost 7 bases, V lost 5 bases, and 19 bases had no gene match. CDR3 region: CASSPKELAGGQLGEQYF. CDR3 nucleotides: TGTGCCAGCAGCCCAAAGGAGCTAGCGGGGGGCCAGCTGGGAGAGCAGTACTTC.

This clonotype has just a few counts. V is TRBV6-2 or TRBV6-3 and J is TRBJ1-2; TRBD1 matches at 9 bases. The CDR3 has 17 residues. Per germline, CDR1 MNHEY and CDR2 SVGEGT. V shed 0 bases, J shed 8 bases, and the junction held 13 bases outside the gene matches. This chain's CDR3 is CASSYSRPGQGKVGYTF. CDR3 DNA sequence: TGTGCCAGCAGTTACTCACGTCCGGGACAGGGCAAAGTCGGCTACACCTTC.

This clonotype was recorded a few times. The chain joins TRBV7-2 to TRBJ2-1, with 9 bases matching TRBD2. The CDR3 has 14 amino acids. J gave up 12 bases and V 3 bases, and 9 bases lay outside the gene matches. CDR1 is SGHTA and CDR2 is FQGNSA in the germline V gene. The DNA of the CDR3 is TGTGCCAGCAGCTTGTTAAGCGGGGGGATAGGGCAGTTCTTC. Its protein is CASSLLSGGIGQFF.

As for this clonotype: With a much larger clone just one base away, this may be a read error. The V gene is TRBV4-3, the J gene TRBJ2-3; possible D gene TRBD1, 5 bases. The CDR3 sequence is 16 residues long. Germline V gene lookup returns CDR1 LGHNA and CDR2 YSLEER. The CDR3 loop is CASSQEGPGGLDTRYF. Here the CDR3 DNA reads TGCGCCAGCAGCCAAGAGGGGCCGGGCGGCTTAGATACGCGGTATTTT.

This clonotype came up a few times. V is TRBV6-5 and J is TRBJ1-3; D not resolved. Trimming removed 2 bases at V and 0 bases at J, with 5 bases between. CDR3 length: 14 amino acids. Germline V gene data show CDR1 as MNHEY and CDR2 as SVGAGI. The CDR3 loop reads CASSYENSGNTIYF. CDR3 in DNA: TGTGCCAGCAGTTACGAGAACTCTGGAAACACCATATATTTT.

This clonotype showed up just a few times. The rearrangement links TRBV4-3 to TRBJ2-7, with D tentatively TRBD1 (6 bases). V lost 3 bases and J lost 3, with 15 bases in between. Per the germline V gene, CDR1 is LGHNA and CDR2 is YSLEER. The CDR3 sequence is 15 residues long. The CDR3: CASSHPRPGDYEQYF. In DNA form, the CDR3 reads TGCGCCAGCAGCCACCCTCGTCCAGGGGACTACGAGCAGTACTTC.

The table lists this clonotype with many counts. The chain combines TRBV4-3 with TRBJ2-3; D unclear. Per germline, CDR1 LGHNA and CDR2 YSLEER. The CDR3 is 14 residues long. The V end lost 0 bases, the J end lost 1 base, and 5 bases lay between the germline ends. The CDR3 loop is CASSQDLGTDTQYF. In DNA form, the CDR3 reads TGCGCCAGCAGCCAAGATCTGGGCACAGATACGCAGTATTTT.

V and J are TRBV27 and TRBJ2-5; TRBD2 might be the D (5 bases). Deletions cut 5 bases from V and 7 bases from J, with 20 bases between. Per germline, CDR1 MNHEY and CDR2 SMNVEV (reference sequence). The CDR3 is 15 amino acids. The CDR3, as DNA: TGTGCCAGCAGTCCGGAGGTGACCTTGGAAGGGACCCAGTACTTC. Translation gives CASSPEVTLEGTQYF.

This chain joins TRBV7-2 and TRBJ2-3, with unresolved D. The V gene lost 4 bases and the J gene lost 6 bases, with 11 bases spanning the gap. CDR3 length equals 13 residues. CDR1 and CDR2 (germline): SGHTA, FQGNSA. For the CDR3, the DNA is TGTGCCAGCAGCTACATCGAAAGTGATACGCAGTATTTT. Protein sequence: CASSYIESDTQYF. The full variable domain, rest sourced from reference TRBV7-2 and TRBJ2-3, is GAGVSQSPSNKVTEKGKDVELRCDPISGHTALYWYRQSLGQGLEFLIYFQGNSAPDKSGLPSDRFSAERTGGSVSTLTIQRTQQEDSAVYLCASSYIESDTQYFGPGTRLTVL.

This clonotype was counted a few times. V and J are TRBV11-1 and TRBJ2-3; D unresolved. V gave up 5 bases and J gave up 4 bases, with 16 bases separating them. Germline CDR1 SGHAT, CDR2 FQDESV (reference sequence). The CDR3 is 15 amino acids. The CDR3, as DNA: TGTGCCAGCAGCATACTACCTCCTCCAGCAGATACGCAGTATTTT. Translating gives CASSILPPPADTQYF.

V and J are TRBV6-4 and TRBJ2-3, with 9 positions matching TRBD2. With V trimmed by 1 base and J by 0 bases, 2 bases remained unmatched. Germline V gives CDR1 MRHNA, CDR2 SNTAGT. The CDR3 extends over 16 amino acids. CDR3 protein: CASSDLSGGSTDTQYF. The CDR3 DNA is TGTGCCAGCAGTGACTTGAGCGGGGGGAGCACAGATACGCAGTATTTT.

This clonotype was observed a handful of times. V and J are TRBV3-1 and TRBJ2-7; 7 nucleotides line up with TRBD2. Germline lookup yields CDR1 LGHDT and CDR2 YNNKEL (reference sequence). The V segment lost 3 bases and the J segment 7 bases; nucleotides outside the gene matches: 3. CDR3 length: 12 residues. CDR3 in amino acids: CASSQGLTEQYF. Written as DNA, the CDR3 is TGTGCCAGCAGCCAGGGACTAACGGAGCAGTACTTC.

This clonotype was seen many times. The chain couples TRBV6-5 to TRBJ2-2, with D maybe TRBD1 (7 bases). The CDR3 spans 18 residues. Germline loops: CDR1 MNHEY, CDR2 SVGAGI. With 2 bases removed from V and 5 bases from J, the gap between germline ends came to 21 bases. The CDR3, as DNA: TGTGCCAGCAGTTACCTAGGGAGAGGGGGCGCGGGAACCGGGGAGCTGTTTTTT. Translation: CASSYLGRGGAGTGELFF.

Only a few counts were recorded for this clonotype. The chain joins TRBV6-2 or TRBV6-3 to TRBJ1-5; D might be TRBD1 (5 bases). There are 16 residues in the CDR3. V dropped 4 bases and J dropped 0 bases, with 13 bases sitting between them. CDR1 and CDR2 (germline): MNHEY, SVGEGT. This chain's CDR3 is CASSSDRYFSNQPQHF. In DNA, the CDR3 is TGTGCCAGCAGTTCTGACAGATATTTTAGCAATCAGCCCCAGCATTTT.